The clone carrying this T cell receptor (beta chain) occurred many times. Amplified TCR beta CDR3 regions were obtained using RNA transcripts as template. HTBI primers served in a first-round RT-PCR, which a second-round multiplex PCR followed. In TCRdb, the multiplex PCR reads were re-called with MiXCR into one record per CDR3 protein. The sample yields approximately 460,000 distinct CDR3 sequences, under 15% seen once. This sample stems from a study of Graves' ophthalmopathy and Graves' hyperthyroidism. This clonotype was sampled from a young woman with Graves' ophthalmopathy. The material sequenced was blood.

This CDR3 is CATAIGGNQPQHF. CDR3 bases: TGCGCCACCGCGATCGGGGGCAATCAGCCCCAGCATTTT. The chain carries TRBV4-1 and TRBJ1-5; D is unresolved. The CDR3 runs 13 residues. The V gene lost 10 bases and the J gene lost 2 bases, with 12 bases spanning the gap. Germline-derived CDR1 and CDR2 are MGHRA and YSYEKL.